This paragraph covers one TCR beta chain sequence. Antigen specificity is unknown. This sample stems from a study of a mutant IDH1 vaccine in newly diagnosed glioma. Study-level background: Once 4-6 weeks had passed after radiotherapy alone, vaccination started, or it started with temozolomide cycles.

Sequencing used immunoSEQ multiplex PCR; TCRdb keeps in-frame clones, though not all of them. The sample has around 57,000 clones, less than 90% seen once. Findings and limits, study-wide: Pseudoprogression showed no apparent link to changes in top peripheral T cell clonotypes.

As for time point: week 35, safety follow-up. Alongside topical imiquimod, each dose of vaccine comprised 300 ug of mutant IDH1 20-mer peptide. All eight of the vaccinations patients received fell in weeks 1, 3, 5, 7, 11, 15, 19 and 23. The CDR3 is made up of 15 amino acids. The germline V and J ends were trimmed by 2 bases and 0 bases, with 14 bases remaining between them. Germline V lookup: CDR1 GTSNPN, CDR2 SVGIG (reference sequence). Sequenced material: PBMCs, taken from a glioma patient whose treatment included an IDH1 peptide vaccine. The chain couples TRBV30 to TRBJ2-7; perhaps D is TRBD1 or TRBD2 (5 bases each). The clonotype comes from a man between 25 and 39 years old with glioma. CDR3 residues: CAWSHIGTASYEQYF. The CDR3 DNA is TGTGCCTGGAGTCATATCGGGACGGCCTCCTACGAGCAGTACTTC.